This T cell receptor beta chain was captured by sequencing in a study of blood T cells in healthy people across ages. Study-level points and caveats: It was the long-lived donors that had more naive CD4+ cells and higher diversity than aged donors.

The V and J ends lost 5 bases and 1 base respectively, with 13 bases between them. Germline-derived CDR1 and CDR2 are MDHEN and SYDVKM. This CDR3 is 15 amino acids long. This clonotype came up a few times. Antigen specificity is unknown. A second PCR, run for about 7 to 11 cycles, used a sample-barcoded 5' primer plus a J-beta primer mix. TCRdb reprocessed the 5' RACE reads via MiXCR and lists one record per CDR3 protein. Among about 720,000 distinct CDR3 sequences listed, roughly 25% were seen once. This sample also belongs to another study, concerning T cells of mothers and their children.

Sequencing was carried out using blood. The source of this sequence is a boy aged 5-17 years in good health. This sequence joins TRBV28 and TRBJ2-3; no reliable D call. The CDR3 bases are TGTGCCAGCAGTAGTCGTTCCACCGGCACAGATACGCAGTATTTT. Translation: CASSSRSTGTDTQYF.